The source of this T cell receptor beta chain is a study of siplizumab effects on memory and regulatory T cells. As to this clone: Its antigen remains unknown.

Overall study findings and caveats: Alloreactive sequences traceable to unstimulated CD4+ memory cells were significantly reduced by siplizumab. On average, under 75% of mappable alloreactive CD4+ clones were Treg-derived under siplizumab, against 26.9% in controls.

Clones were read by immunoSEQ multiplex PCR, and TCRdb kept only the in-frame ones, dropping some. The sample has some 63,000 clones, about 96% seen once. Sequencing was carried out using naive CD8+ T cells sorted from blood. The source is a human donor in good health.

CDR3 region: CASSSGTSGYNEQFF. CDR3 DNA sequence: TGTGCCAGCAGCTCCGGGACTAGCGGGTACAATGAGCAGTTCTTC. This chain uses TRBV7-3 with TRBJ2-1; 12 bases match TRBD2. J lost 4 bases, V lost 4 bases, and 2 bases had no gene match. The germline V gene has CDR1 SGHTA and CDR2 FQGTGA. The length of the CDR3 is 15 residues. Together with reference TRBV7-3 and TRBJ2-1, the CDR3 gives the full variable domain: GAGVSQTPSNKVTEKGKYVELRCDPISGHTALYWYRQSLGQGPEFLIYFQGTGAADDSGLPNDRFFAVRPEGSVSTLKIQRTERGDSAVYLCASSSGTSGYNEQFFGPGTRLTVL.